This T cell receptor beta chain comes out of a study of STAT5B mutations in CD4+ large granular lymphocyte leukemia (dated by TCRdb to the early 2020s). For the study in its entirety: Among healthy controls, the CDR3 'QG' motif was associated with a particular HLA allele. TCRbeta repertoires of CD4+ T-cell large granular lymphocyte leukemia patients were compared with those of healthy blood donors. The purity of purified fractions was confirmed by flow cytometry on FACSCanto II or FACSVerse to exceed 95% among lymphocytes.

Healthy controls were roughly 35 blood donors whose buffy coats came from the Finnish Red Cross blood service. All TCR-sequenced material derived from peripheral blood: patient blood samples and healthy donor buffy coats. Peripheral blood mononuclear cells were isolated by Ficoll-Hypaque gradient centrifugation. For the healthy controls, CD4+ cells were obtained from buffy coats by magnetic purification. Genomic DNA was extracted using the Gentra Puregene Cell and Tissue kit, and a Qubit 2.0 fluorometer was used to quantify it. The immunoSEQ assay at survey resolution was used to sequence TCRbeta rearrangements from genomic DNA. The source study handled its data this way. In the TCR sequencing data, the smallest productive clonotype frequency that could be detected was 2.59 x 10-5. Analyses included only productive TCRbeta rearrangements, meaning complete and in-frame sequences. Simpson clonality, calculated in the immunoSEQ Analyzer version 3.0, was used as the measure of sample clonality. Clones were binned by frequency as very rare, small, medium, large (1-20%) or hyperexpanded (>20%). OLGA 1.2.3 estimated generation probabilities, VDJtools produced V-gene circos plots, VDJdb was queried for specificities, and GLIPH identified CDR3 motifs. In TCRdb, the immuneACCESS table is reduced to in-frame sequences with V and J assigned. These tables do not hold every clone; where another copy was compared, an unresolved V gene accounts for under half, and the others remain unexplained. V and J calls plus clone size are reproduced from that table; the DNA served to infer D and trimming. The sample yields approximately 30,000 clones; around 80% were counted once. Roughly 7% of the sample belongs to the ten largest clones.

Points the paper makes about the study in general: The data were not HLA-matched, and the relatively small sample size could explain the higher clonality seen in CD4+ compared with CD8+ T-LGLL. TRBV06-family usage was enriched among the top patient clones (8/27) compared with healthy controls (2/35). Compared with healthy CD4+ repertoires, CD4-sorted patient repertoires appeared more clonal, and this difference remained even after the putative leukemic clones were removed. Main leukemic clonotypes were private to each patient, although over 20% of the main leukemic clonotypes were found at low frequency in the non-leukemic repertoires of other patients.

V and J lose 0 bases and 7 bases, and a span of 18 bases separates them. CDR1 KGHSH and CDR2 LQKENI are derived from the germline V gene. The CDR3 covers 16 residues, taking in both the cysteine and the phenylalanine. The DNA shown is the 48-base CDR3, in frame from base 1. The table lists this clone with a few counts. No antigen is known for it. Within one base of it there is no much larger clone, and no base qualities were kept. Recombination joined TRBV18 with TRBJ1-2; matching of 6 bases hints at TRBD1 as the D gene. The receptor was isolated from a human donor in good health. Sequencing was done on a sample of CD4+ T cells from blood buffy coats. Here the CDR3 is given as CASSPPFRGHVAGYTF. The nucleotide sequence reads as follows: TGTGCCAGCTCACCACCCTTCCGGGGGCATGTTGCTGGCTACACCTTC.